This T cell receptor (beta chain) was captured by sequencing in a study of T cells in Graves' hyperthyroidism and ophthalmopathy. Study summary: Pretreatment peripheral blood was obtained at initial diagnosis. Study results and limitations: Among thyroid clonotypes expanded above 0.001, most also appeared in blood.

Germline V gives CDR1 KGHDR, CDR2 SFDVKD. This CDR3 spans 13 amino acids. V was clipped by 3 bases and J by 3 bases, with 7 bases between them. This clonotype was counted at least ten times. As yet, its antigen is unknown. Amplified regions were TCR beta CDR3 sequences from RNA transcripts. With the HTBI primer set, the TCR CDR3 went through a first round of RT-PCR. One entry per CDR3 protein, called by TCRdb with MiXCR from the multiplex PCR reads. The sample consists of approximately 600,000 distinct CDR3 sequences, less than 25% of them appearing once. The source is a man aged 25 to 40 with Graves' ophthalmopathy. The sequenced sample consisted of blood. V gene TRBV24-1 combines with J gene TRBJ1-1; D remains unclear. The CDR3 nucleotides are TGTGCCACCAGTGATGGACGGGACACTGAAGCTTTCTTT. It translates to CATSDGRDTEAFF.